The next 22 T cell receptor beta chains were all read from a single sample in a study of cytomegalovirus exposure and HLA in healthy donors. Researchers ran the PCR with 60 Vbeta and 13 Jbeta primers. Method: immunoSEQ multiplex PCR; TCRdb's copy keeps in-frame clones and lacks some. The repertoire holds under 150,000 clones, about 87% seen once, with under 6.5% in the top ten. Sequencing was done on a sample of PBMCs. These receptors came from a woman in her 30s in good health and CMV-seronegative.

The rearrangement joins TRBV7-8 to TRBJ2-1, with D perhaps TRBD2 (6 bases). Trimming removed 3 bases at V and 10 bases at J, with 16 bases between. Germline CDR1 is SGHVS and CDR2 is FQNEAQ. The CDR3 length is 14 residues. The CDR3 nucleotides are TGTGCCAGCAGCTTGAGTTGGACTACCACGGAGCAGTTCTTC. As protein: CASSLSWTTTEQFF.

As regards this clone: At one end the junction does not follow the germline gene, possibly because of a read error. V gene TRBV7-9 combines with J gene TRBJ1-4; 7 nucleotides match TRBD1. There are 17 residues in the CDR3. Germline lookup yields CDR1 SEHNR and CDR2 FQNEAQ (reference sequence). Written as DNA, the CDR3 is TGTTCCAGCAGCCCTACCCGACAGGGTACAACTAATGAAAAACTGTTTTTT. Its protein is CSSSPTRQGTTNEKLFF.

This chain links TRBV7-8 with TRBJ2-7; 8 positions match TRBD1. The CDR3 has 14 amino acids. With 5 bases clipped from V and 1 base from J, the junction kept 4 bases outside the gene matches. Germline V lookup: CDR1 SGHVS, CDR2 FQNEAQ. Written as DNA, the CDR3 is TGTGCCAGCAGCCCGAGGACAGGGTCCTACGAGCAGTACTTC. This gives the protein CASSPRTGSYEQYF.

The chain combines TRBV2 with TRBJ2-3; the match to TRBD2 covers 15 bases. CDR3 length: 16 amino acids. CDR1 is SNHLY, CDR2 FYNNEI, per germline. The J segment lost 6 bases and the V segment lost 4 bases, leaving 5 bases of the junction unmatched. DNA for the CDR3: TGTGCCAGCAGTGGGGGACTAGCGGGAGGTATGGATACGCAGTATTTT. Encoded protein: CASSGGLAGGMDTQYF.

J is TRBJ1-6 and V is TRBV19; TRBD1 might be the D (5 bases). The germline gives CDR1 LNHDA, CDR2 SQIVND (reference sequence). Trimming left V 3 bases short and J 11 bases short, with 11 bases between. This CDR3 spans 13 amino acids. The CDR3 sequence is CASSIAGGTPLHF. The DNA of the CDR3 is TGTGCCAGTAGTATCGCCGGGGGAACACCCCTCCACTTT.

V is TRBV11-2 and J is TRBJ2-1, with 9 bases fitting TRBD2. Looked up from germline, CDR1 is SGHAT and CDR2 is FQNNGV. V dropped 5 bases and J dropped 5; count of bases not matched to a gene: 10. The length of the CDR3 is 16 residues. DNA for the CDR3: TGTGCCAGCAGCCCCTCCGGGACTAGCAGCCACAATGAGCAGTTCTTC. Amino acid sequence: CASSPSGTSSHNEQFF.

The chain is built from TRBV19 and TRBJ2-1; 14 nucleotides agree with TRBD2. The ends lost 2 bases at V and 1 base at J; junction bases unmatched: 7. Germline CDR1 reads LNHDA; CDR2 reads SQIVND (reference sequence). The CDR3 spans 19 residues. DNA of the CDR3: TGTGCCAGTAGTATATTGGGACTAGCGGGAGACTGGTCCTACAATGAGCAGTTCTTC. Translation gives CASSILGLAGDWSYNEQFF.

In DNA, the CDR3 is TGTGCCAGCAGCGACAGGGGCCCTACACAAGAGACCCAGTACTTC. Protein product: CASSDRGPTQETQYF. This chain links TRBV6-5 with TRBJ2-5; 8 nucleotides line up with TRBD1. The V and J ends lost 6 bases and 2 bases, in that order; junction bases with no gene match: 8. The germline CDR1 and CDR2 sequences are MNHEY and SVGAGI. There are 15 residues in the CDR3.

The CDR3 protein is CASSLQTNTEAFF. CDR3 coding DNA: TGTGCCAGCAGTTTACAGACTAACACTGAAGCTTTCTTT. The chain joins TRBV28 to TRBJ1-1; unclear D gene. Germline CDR1 reads MDHEN; CDR2 reads SYDVKM. The CDR3 runs to 13 residues. V lost 2 bases, J lost 2 bases, and 6 bases lay in between. Looking up the rest from reference TRBV28 and TRBJ1-1 gives the full variable domain: DVKVTQSSRYLVKRTGEKVFLECVQDMDHENMFWYRQDPGLGLRLIYFSYDVKMKEKGDIPEGYSVSREKKERFSLILESASTNQTSMYLCASSLQTNTEAFFGQGTRLTVV.

This clone was observed a single time. The chain carries TRBV19 and TRBJ2-3; TRBD2 matches 10 bases. Germline CDR1 is LNHDA and CDR2 is SQIVND (reference sequence). CDR3 length equals 16 residues. With V trimmed by 4 bases and J by 4 bases, 8 bases remained unmatched. The chain's CDR3 is CASSTRLAGFADTQYF. CDR3 coding DNA: TGTGCCAGTAGTACAAGACTAGCGGGCTTCGCAGATACGCAGTATTTT.

The rearrangement links TRBV5-1 to TRBJ2-1, with TRBD2 matching over 7 bases. V lost 1 base, J lost 10 bases, and 14 bases stayed unmatched. Germline lookup yields CDR1 SGHRS and CDR2 YFSETQ. This CDR3 is 16 amino acids long. CDR3 sequence: CASSLLASGSLKEQFF. The CDR3 DNA follows: TGCGCCAGCAGCTTGCTAGCTAGCGGCTCCTTAAAGGAGCAGTTCTTC. The full variable domain, with the rest looked up from reference TRBV5-1 and TRBJ2-1, is KAGVTQTPRYLIKTRGQQVTLSCSPISGHRSVSWYQQTPGQGLQFLFEYFSETQRNKGNFPGRFSGRQFSNSRSEMNVSTLELGDSALYLCASSLLASGSLKEQFFGPGTRLTVL.

V is TRBV7-9 and J is TRBJ1-2, with D maybe TRBD1 (6 bases). Per the germline V gene, CDR1 is SEHNR and CDR2 is FQNEAQ (reference sequence). V gave up 1 base and J gave up 2 bases, with 20 bases separating them. There are 18 residues in the CDR3. The CDR3 coding sequence is TGTGCCAGCAGCTTAGGGCTTCTCCGGGACACCAAAAACTATGGCTACACCTTC. Translated, it gives CASSLGLLRDTKNYGYTF.

V gene TRBV7-3 combines with J gene TRBJ2-3; tentative D call: TRBD1 (6 bases). Germline CDR1 and CDR2: SGHTA and FQGTGA. This CDR3 spans 16 amino acids. V was shortened by 5 bases and J by 1 base, with 16 bases between the two germline ends. The CDR3 sequence: CASSPRGQGGTDTQYF. The CDR3 DNA reads as TGTGCCAGCAGCCCCAGGGGCCAGGGTGGCACAGATACGCAGTATTTT.

The chain carries TRBV11-2 and TRBJ2-3, with TRBD2 as a possible D gene (6 bases). Germline V gene data show CDR1 as SGHAT and CDR2 as FQNNGV. V was shortened by 2 bases and J by 0 bases, with 12 bases between the two germline ends. This CDR3 region has 16 residues. CDR3 sequence (DNA): TGTGCCAGCAGCTTATGGGGCGGGGATAGCACAGATACGCAGTATTTT. It specifies CASSLWGGDSTDTQYF. The whole variable domain, filled in from reference TRBV11-2 and TRBJ2-3, reads EAGVAQSPRYKIIEKRQSVAFWCNPISGHATLYWYQQILGQGPKLLIQFQNNGVVDDSQLPKDRFSAERLKGVDSTLKIQPAKLEDSAVYLCASSLWGGDSTDTQYFGPGTRLTVL.

The J gene is TRBJ2-1, the V gene TRBV5-6, with 7 bases lining up with TRBD2. The germline CDR1 and CDR2 sequences are SGHDT and YYEEEE. The CDR3 has 15 amino acids. V dropped 0 bases and J dropped 7; count of bases not matched to a gene: 7. The CDR3 region is CASSLGGGFMNEQFF. The CDR3 nucleotides read TGTGCCAGCAGCTTGGGGGGAGGGTTTATGAATGAGCAGTTCTTC.

The gene calls are TRBV6-1 and TRBJ2-7; D is ambiguous. The V end was cut by 0 bases, the J end by 5 bases, with 11 bases between. Germline CDR1 and CDR2: MNHNS and SASEGT. The CDR3 has 14 residues. This chain's CDR3 is CASSEAISIHEQYF. The CDR3 DNA sequence: TGTGCCAGCAGTGAAGCAATTAGCATCCACGAGCAGTACTTC.

V and J are TRBV7-9 and TRBJ1-1; possible D gene TRBD1, 6 bases. Deletions cut 5 bases from V and 7 bases from J, with 11 bases between. Germline CDR1 is SEHNR and CDR2 is FQNEAQ (reference sequence). CDR3 length: 12 amino acids. The CDR3 sequence is CASSGDTLEAFF. In nucleotides, the CDR3 is TGTGCCAGCAGCGGGGACACTCTTGAAGCTTTCTTT.

The J gene is TRBJ1-2, the V gene TRBV30; 12 bases agree with TRBD1. CDR1 and CDR2 from the germline V gene are GTSNPN and SVGIG (reference sequence). Trimming at V came to 7 bases and at J to 5 bases, leaving 14 bases not matched to a gene. The length of the CDR3 is 16 residues. The CDR3 reads CAYRHGDRGRGYGYTF. DNA of the CDR3: TGTGCCTACCGCCACGGGGACAGGGGGCGCGGGTATGGCTACACCTTC.

V is TRBV2 and J is TRBJ2-5; D gene ambiguous. The J call is uncertain, as TRBJ2-7 better fits the DNA end. CDR3 length: 11 amino acids. The germline gives CDR1 SNHLY, CDR2 FYNNEI. The CDR3 DNA is TGTGCCAGCAGTGACTTTCGCGAGCAGTACTTC. It translates to CASSDFREQYF.

The rearrangement links TRBV19 to TRBJ1-5; 8 nucleotides line up with TRBD1. The CDR3 is made up of 14 amino acids. The germline V gene has CDR1 LNHDA and CDR2 SQIVND (reference sequence). J gave up 2 bases and V 8 bases, and 5 bases lay outside the gene matches. The CDR3 reads CASDRGSGNQPQHF. Here the CDR3 DNA reads TGTGCCAGTGACAGGGGCTCGGGCAATCAGCCCCAGCATTTT.

The CDR3 nucleotides read TGTGCCAGCAGCCCCTTATCTGATACGCAGTATTTT. As protein: CASSPLSDTQYF. This chain links TRBV7-2 with TRBJ2-3; D unclear. The CDR3 is 12 amino acids. Germline V CDR1 and CDR2: SGHTA, FQGNSA. The V and J ends lost 5 bases and 6 bases respectively, with 9 bases between them.

V is TRBV2 and J is TRBJ2-1, with D hard to call. The ends were cut back, 2 bases at V and 3 bases at J, with 8 bases in the middle. Germline CDR1 is SNHLY and CDR2 is FYNNEI. This CDR3 has 14 amino acids. The CDR3 coding sequence is TGTGCCAGCAGTGAAATGACTCACTACAATGAGCAGTTCTTC. It codes for CASSEMTHYNEQFF.